A single sample gave rise to the 15 T cell receptor beta chains below, sequenced in a study of fetal regulatory T cell absence and autoimmunity. Repertoires were generated with immunoSEQ multiplex PCR, while TCRdb's copy carries only in-frame clones and drops some. The sample shows about 95,000 clones, approximately 75% of them seen only once. Sequenced input: pancreas tissue. All receptors derive from a male donor with IPEX syndrome.

This clone has only a few counts. The chain uses TRBV5-6 and TRBJ1-3; D call uncertain. The germline V gene encodes CDR1 SGHDT and CDR2 YYEEEE. The CDR3 consists of 14 residues. V was shortened by 0 bases and J by 4 bases, with 8 bases between the two germline ends. This chain's CDR3 is CASSLGDSGNTIYF. In DNA, the CDR3 is TGTGCCAGCAGCTTGGGGGATTCCGGAAACACCATATATTTT. Looking up the rest from reference TRBV5-6 and TRBJ1-3 gives the full variable domain: DAGVTQSPTHLIKTRGQQVTLRCSPKSGHDTVSWYQQALGQGPQFIFQYYEEEERQRGNFPDRFSGHQFPNYSSELNVNALLLGDSALYLCASSLGDSGNTIYFGEGSWLTVV.

The rearrangement links TRBV7-2 to TRBJ2-7; the D gene is possibly TRBD2 (5 bases). Germline V gene lookup returns CDR1 SGHTA and CDR2 FQGNSA. The CDR3 consists of 14 residues. V lost 0 bases and J lost 2, with 8 bases in between. The CDR3 loop reads CASSLAGVTYEQYF. The CDR3 region has the DNA TGTGCCAGCAGCTTAGCGGGAGTTACCTACGAGCAGTACTTC.

This chain connects TRBV7-8 to TRBJ1-5; D unresolved. The germline gives CDR1 SGHVS, CDR2 FQNEAQ. The V end was cut by 4 bases, the J end by 2 bases, with 6 bases between. The CDR3 has 13 amino acids. The CDR3 loop reads CASSSQGNQPQHF. In DNA form, the CDR3 reads TGTGCCAGCAGCTCGCAGGGCAATCAGCCCCAGCATTTT.

The chain links TRBV7-6 to TRBJ2-7, with TRBD2 matching 15 bases. The CDR3 is made up of 16 amino acids. Per germline, CDR1 SGHVS and CDR2 FNYEAQ. Trimming removed 3 bases from V and 4 bases from J; junction bases left unmatched: 4. DNA for the CDR3: TGTGCCAGCAGCTTCGGACTAGCGGGAGGGTGGTACGAGCAGTACTTC. Protein: CASSFGLAGGWYEQYF.

The chain couples TRBV11-3 to TRBJ2-1; 13 bases align to TRBD2. This CDR3 has 15 amino acids. CDR1 is SGHNT and CDR2 is YENEEA in the germline V gene. The J segment lost 5 bases and the V segment lost 5 bases, leaving 3 bases of the junction unmatched. The CDR3 region is CASSLGLAGDNEQFF. Written as DNA, the CDR3 is TGTGCCAGCAGCCTCGGACTAGCGGGAGACAATGAGCAGTTCTTC.

The CDR3 is CASSSTSAPSYEQYF. DNA of the CDR3: TGTGCCAGCAGCTCGACTAGCGCCCCCTCCTACGAGCAGTACTTC. The V gene is TRBV13, the J gene TRBJ2-7; TRBD2 agrees at 8 bases. Germline CDR1 is PRHDT and CDR2 is FYEKMQ (reference sequence). The CDR3 has 15 residues. After removal of 4 bases from V and 0 bases from J, the junction contained 5 bases not matched to a gene.

The chain is built from TRBV14 and TRBJ1-2; 8 nucleotides align to TRBD1. The V gene end was trimmed by 1 base and the J gene end by 1 base; junction bases not matched to a gene: 11. Per the germline V gene, CDR1 is SGHDN and CDR2 is FVKESK. CDR3 length equals 18 residues. This CDR3 reads CASSQGGFRDRFNYGYTF. CDR3 in DNA: TGTGCCAGCAGCCAAGGGGGATTCCGGGACAGGTTTAACTATGGCTACACCTTC.

This clone was seen a handful of times. The rearrangement joins TRBV5-6 to TRBJ2-4; possibly TRBD2 for D (5 bases). Germline-derived CDR1 and CDR2 are SGHDT and YYEEEE. Trimming left V 0 bases short and J 0 bases short, with 10 bases between. The CDR3 has 16 amino acids. The CDR3 coding sequence is TGTGCCAGCAGCTTGGTTCGCGGACTAGCCAAAAACATTCAGTACTTC. Amino acid sequence: CASSLVRGLAKNIQYF. The full variable domain, its missing parts supplied by reference TRBV5-6 and TRBJ2-4, is DAGVTQSPTHLIKTRGQQVTLRCSPKSGHDTVSWYQQALGQGPQFIFQYYEEEERQRGNFPDRFSGHQFPNYSSELNVNALLLGDSALYLCASSLVRGLAKNIQYFGAGTRLSVL.

This clone was seen more than once but under ten times. This chain joins TRBV19 and TRBJ1-5; D unresolved. V was trimmed by 3 bases and J by 3 bases, leaving 9 bases between them. In germline, CDR1 is LNHDA, CDR2 SQIVND (reference sequence). CDR3 length: 14 residues. The CDR3 nucleotides read TGTGCCAGTAGTATGGTCCGCCTCAATCAGCCCCAGCATTTT. Its translation: CASSMVRLNQPQHF.

The chain uses TRBV27 and TRBJ1-6, with TRBD1 matching 8 bases. The germline V gene has CDR1 MNHEY and CDR2 SMNVEV (reference sequence). The CDR3 length is 14 residues. Losses at the gene ends were 5 bases for V and 10 bases for J; bases not matched to a gene: 7. The CDR3: CASSPDRGISPLHF. For the CDR3, the DNA is TGTGCCAGCAGTCCCGACAGGGGAATCTCACCCCTCCACTTT.

The gene calls are TRBV5-1 and TRBJ2-7; 7 bases map to TRBD2. The germline CDR1 and CDR2 sequences are SGHRS and YFSETQ. The CDR3 contains 14 residues. V dropped 2 bases and J dropped 4; count of bases not matched to a gene: 6. In DNA, the CDR3 is TGCGCCAGCAGCTTACGGGGACTATCATACGAGCAGTACTTC. Translated, it gives CASSLRGLSYEQYF.

This chain uses TRBV6-1 with TRBJ2-3; D gene ambiguous. Per the germline V gene, CDR1 is MNHNS and CDR2 is SASEGT. The CDR3 runs to 13 residues. The V gene lost 4 bases and the J gene lost 6 bases, with 11 bases spanning the gap. CDR3 region: CASSGVVDDTQYF. CDR3 sequence (DNA): TGTGCCAGCAGTGGAGTGGTCGACGATACGCAGTATTTT.

The rearrangement links TRBV7-9 to TRBJ2-1; 11 positions agree with TRBD2. The ends lost 2 bases at V and 8 bases at J; junction bases unmatched: 5. CDR1 and CDR2 (germline): SEHNR, FQNEAQ (reference sequence). The CDR3 totals 15 residues. The CDR3 region has the DNA TGTGCCAGCAGCTTACGGCTAGCGGGAGGTCATGAGCAGTTCTTC. This codes for CASSLRLAGGHEQFF. The variable domain in full, completed from reference TRBV7-9 and TRBJ2-1, reads DTGVSQNPRHKITKRGQNVTFRCDPISEHNRLYWYRQTLGQGPEFLTYFQNEAQLEKSRLLSDRFSAERPKGSFSTLEIQRTEQGDSAMYLCASSLRLAGGHEQFFGPGTRLTVL.

This clone has only a few counts. This chain connects TRBV19 to TRBJ1-6; a weak D match, TRBD1 (5 bases). The CDR3 runs 16 residues. The germline V gene has CDR1 LNHDA and CDR2 SQIVND (reference sequence). V gave up 2 bases and J gave up 7 bases, with 15 bases separating them. The CDR3 DNA sequence: TGTGCCAGTAGTATAAATGGCAGGACAAAAAATTCACCCCTCCACTTT. Its protein product is CASSINGRTKNSPLHF.

The rearrangement joins TRBV27 to TRBJ1-2; 9 bases fit TRBD1. In germline, CDR1 is MNHEY, CDR2 SMNVEV (reference sequence). Trimming removed 5 bases from V and 1 base from J; junction bases left unmatched: 11. The CDR3 is 17 amino acids. CDR3 in DNA: TGTGCCAGCAGTCCCTCTTCCGGGACAGGGCTTAACTATGGCTACACCTTC. Its protein product is CASSPSSGTGLNYGYTF.